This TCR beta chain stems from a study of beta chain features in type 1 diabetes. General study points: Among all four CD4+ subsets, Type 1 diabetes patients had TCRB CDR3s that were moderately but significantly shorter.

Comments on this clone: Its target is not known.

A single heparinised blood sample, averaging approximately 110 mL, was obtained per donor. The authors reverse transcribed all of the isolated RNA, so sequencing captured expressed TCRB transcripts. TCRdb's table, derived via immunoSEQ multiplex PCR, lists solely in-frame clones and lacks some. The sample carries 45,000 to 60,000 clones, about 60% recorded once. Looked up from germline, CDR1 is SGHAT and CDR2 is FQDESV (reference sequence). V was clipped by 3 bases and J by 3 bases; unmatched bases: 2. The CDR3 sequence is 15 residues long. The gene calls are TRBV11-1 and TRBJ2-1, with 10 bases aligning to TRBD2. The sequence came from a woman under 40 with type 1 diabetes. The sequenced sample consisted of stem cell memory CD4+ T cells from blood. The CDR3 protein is CASSLLAGVYNEQFF. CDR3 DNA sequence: TGTGCCAGCAGCTTGCTAGCGGGAGTCTACAATGAGCAGTTCTTC.